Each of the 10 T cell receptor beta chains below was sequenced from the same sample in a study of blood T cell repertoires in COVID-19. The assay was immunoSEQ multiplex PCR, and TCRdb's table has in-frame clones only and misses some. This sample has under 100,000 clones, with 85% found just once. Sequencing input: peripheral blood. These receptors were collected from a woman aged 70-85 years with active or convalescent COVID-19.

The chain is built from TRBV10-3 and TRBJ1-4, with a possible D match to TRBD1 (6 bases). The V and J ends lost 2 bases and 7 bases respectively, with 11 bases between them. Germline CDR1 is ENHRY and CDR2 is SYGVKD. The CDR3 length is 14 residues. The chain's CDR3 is CAISEGGSGEKLFF. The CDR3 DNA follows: TGTGCCATCAGTGAGGGGGGCTCAGGTGAAAAACTGTTTTTT.

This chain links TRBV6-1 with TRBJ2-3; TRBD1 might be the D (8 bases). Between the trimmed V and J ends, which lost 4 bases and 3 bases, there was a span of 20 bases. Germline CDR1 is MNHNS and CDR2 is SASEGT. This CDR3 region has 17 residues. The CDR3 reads CASSARRQGRGTDTQYF. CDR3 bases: TGTGCCAGCAGTGCACGAAGACAGGGGAGGGGGACAGATACGCAGTATTTT.

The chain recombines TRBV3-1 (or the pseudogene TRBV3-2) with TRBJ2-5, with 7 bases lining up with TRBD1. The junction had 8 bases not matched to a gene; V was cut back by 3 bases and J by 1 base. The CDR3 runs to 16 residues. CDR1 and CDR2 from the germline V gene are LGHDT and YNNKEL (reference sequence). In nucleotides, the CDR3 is TGTGCCAGCAGCCACCAGGACAGGTTACTCCAAGAGACCCAGTACTTC. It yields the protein CASSHQDRLLQETQYF.

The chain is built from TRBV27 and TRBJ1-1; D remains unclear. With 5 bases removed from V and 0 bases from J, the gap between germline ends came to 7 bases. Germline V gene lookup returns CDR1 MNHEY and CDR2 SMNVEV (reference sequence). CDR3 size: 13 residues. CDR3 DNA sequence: TGTGCCAGCAGTCTGCAGGTGAACACTGAAGCTTTCTTT. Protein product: CASSLQVNTEAFF.

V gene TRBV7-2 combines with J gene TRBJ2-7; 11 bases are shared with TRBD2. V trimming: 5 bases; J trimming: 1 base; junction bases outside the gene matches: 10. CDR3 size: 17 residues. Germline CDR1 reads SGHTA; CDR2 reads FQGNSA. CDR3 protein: CASSPTPTSGASYEQYF. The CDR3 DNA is TGTGCCAGCAGCCCTACCCCGACTAGCGGGGCATCCTACGAGCAGTACTTC.

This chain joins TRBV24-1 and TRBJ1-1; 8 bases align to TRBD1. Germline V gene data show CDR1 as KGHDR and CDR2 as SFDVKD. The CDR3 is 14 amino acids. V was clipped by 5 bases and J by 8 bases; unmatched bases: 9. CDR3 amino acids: CATSVGGAGGEAFF. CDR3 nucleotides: TGTGCCACCAGTGTCGGAGGGGCAGGGGGCGAAGCTTTCTTT.

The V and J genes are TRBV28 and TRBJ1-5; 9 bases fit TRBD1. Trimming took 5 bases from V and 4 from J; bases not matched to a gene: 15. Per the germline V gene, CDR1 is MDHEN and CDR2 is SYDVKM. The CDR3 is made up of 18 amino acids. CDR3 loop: CASSRPGQGEALNQPQHF. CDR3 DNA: TGTGCCAGCAGTAGACCGGGACAGGGAGAGGCGTTAAATCAGCCCCAGCATTTT.

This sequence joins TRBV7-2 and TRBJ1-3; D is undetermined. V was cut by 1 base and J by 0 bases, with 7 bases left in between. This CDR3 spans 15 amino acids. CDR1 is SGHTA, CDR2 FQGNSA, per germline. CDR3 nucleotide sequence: TGTGCCAGCAGCTTAGAGCAGGCCTCTGGAAACACCATATATTTT. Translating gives CASSLEQASGNTIYF.

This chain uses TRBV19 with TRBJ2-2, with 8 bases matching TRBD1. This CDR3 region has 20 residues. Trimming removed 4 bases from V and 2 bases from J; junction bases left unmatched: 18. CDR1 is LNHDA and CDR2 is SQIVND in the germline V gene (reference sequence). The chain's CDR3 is CASSNYAGTGWQKNTGELFF. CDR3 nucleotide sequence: TGTGCCAGTAGTAACTACGCCGGGACAGGCTGGCAAAAAAACACCGGGGAGCTGTTTTTT.

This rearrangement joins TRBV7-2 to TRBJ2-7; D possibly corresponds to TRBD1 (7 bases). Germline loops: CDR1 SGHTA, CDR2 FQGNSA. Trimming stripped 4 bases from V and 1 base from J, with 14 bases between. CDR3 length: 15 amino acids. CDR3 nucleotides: TGTGCCAGCAGCTCTACCAGGGGGGCGTCCTACGAGCAGTACTTC. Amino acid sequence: CASSSTRGASYEQYF.